A single TCR beta chain is shown here with its context. The antigen is unknown. Described time point: persistent/refractory GD, antithyroid drugs over 5 years with positive TRAb. From RNA extracted from PBMCs, the TCR library was made. This specimen belongs to a study of regulatory T cells in long-lasting Graves disease. Construction of TCR beta libraries relied on iRepertoire HTBI primers and on Arm-PCR targeting CDR3 regions. TCRdb fed the multiplex PCR reads into MiXCR, producing one record per CDR3 protein. The repertoire holds roughly 500,000 distinct CDR3 sequences, with 20% to 25% as singletons. Study-wide results and caveats: Lower TCR diversity characterized persistent Graves' patients relative to newly diagnosed patients.

The CDR3 contains 16 residues. Germline lookup yields CDR1 MNHNS and CDR2 SASEGT. V was trimmed by 6 bases and J by 1 base, leaving 18 bases between them. J is TRBJ1-2 and V is TRBV6-1; D unresolved. Sequencing was performed on peripheral blood mononuclear cells (PBMCs), taken when the disease was refractory, from a patient treated with antithyroid drugs. The source is a female donor with Graves disease. The CDR3 is CASSPIGRNLNYGYTF. CDR3 nucleotides: TGTGCCAGCAGCCCCATAGGGCGGAACCTTAACTATGGCTACACCTTC.